One and the same sample provided the 21 T cell receptor beta chains below, sequenced in a study of CD8 T cells in ankylosing spondylitis. General study findings and limits: Blood from ankylosing spondylitis patients appeared to carry a characteristic roughly eight-variant TCR beta motif.

These receptors have no known antigen. TCRdb ran MiXCR on the 5' RACE reads and lists one entry per CDR3 protein. The sample holds roughly 470,000 distinct CDR3 sequences, roughly a quarter seen once. The sample comprised blood, either unsorted or a sorted T cell fraction (not recorded which). Receptor source: a male donor with ankylosing spondylitis.

This sequence joins TRBV5-1 and TRBJ2-3; 7 bases line up with TRBD1. CDR1 is SGHRS, CDR2 YFSETQ, per germline. CDR3 length: 13 amino acids. The ends lost 2 bases at V and 5 bases at J; junction bases unmatched: 2. The CDR3 DNA reads TGCGCCAGCAGCTTTGACAGGGTAGATACGCAGTATTTT. The encoded protein is CASSFDRVDTQYF.

V is TRBV10-2 and J is TRBJ1-6; D may be TRBD1 (6 bases). The CDR3 is 14 amino acids. The germline V and J ends were trimmed by 3 bases and 10 bases, with 13 bases remaining between them. The germline gives CDR1 WSHSY, CDR2 SAAADI. CDR3 region: CASSDSGARSPLHF. CDR3 nucleotide sequence: TGCGCCAGCAGTGATTCGGGGGCTCGATCACCCCTCCACTTT.

To note about this clonotype: A read error may produce the germline difference seen at one junction end. The chain combines TRBV20-1 with TRBJ2-6; 9 positions match TRBD1. The CDR3 has 13 amino acids. Per germline, CDR1 DFQATT and CDR2 SNEGSKA (reference sequence). The CDR3 sequence is CSARETGGNVLTF. The CDR3 DNA reads TGCAGTGCTAGGGAGACAGGGGGCAACGTCCTGACTTTC.

The table lists this clonotype with a few counts. This rearrangement joins TRBV29-1 to TRBJ2-5; TRBD1 matches 8 bases. The J segment lost 2 bases and the V segment lost 4 bases, leaving 3 bases of the junction unmatched. This CDR3 comprises 13 residues. CDR1 and CDR2 from the germline V gene are SQVTM and ANQGSEA. The CDR3 is CSVGTGLQETQYF. Written as DNA, the CDR3 is TGCAGCGTTGGGACAGGGCTTCAAGAGACCCAGTACTTC.

The V call is TRBV20-1, the J call TRBJ2-7, with D perhaps being TRBD1 or TRBD2 (5 bases each). The CDR3 consists of 16 residues. Trimming left V 6 bases short and J 1 base short, with 22 bases between. The germline gives CDR1 DFQATT, CDR2 SNEGSKA (reference sequence). In DNA form, the CDR3 reads TGCAGTGCAATCGGGACCTCGGGCAAGGAATCCTACGAGCAGTACTTC. Translated: CSAIGTSGKESYEQYF.

This clonotype was seen a handful of times. J is TRBJ2-7 and V is TRBV6-1, with D perhaps matching TRBD2 (6 bases). The CDR3 length is 15 residues. Germline V lookup: CDR1 MNHNS, CDR2 SASEGT. V lost 2 bases and J 1 base, leaving 12 bases between the germline ends. The CDR3 reads CASSEMGLPSYEQYF. CDR3 coding DNA: TGTGCCAGCAGTGAAATGGGACTTCCTTCCTACGAGCAGTACTTC.

The table lists this clonotype with a few counts. The rearrangement links TRBV5-1 to TRBJ2-1, with 9 bases matching TRBD2. Germline CDR1 and CDR2: SGHRS and YFSETQ. Trimming at V came to 0 bases and at J to 8 bases, leaving 6 bases not matched to a gene. The CDR3 sequence is 15 residues long. CDR3 sequence reads: CASSLAGTSMYEQFF. The DNA of the CDR3 is TGCGCCAGCAGCTTGGCCGGGACTAGCATGTATGAGCAGTTCTTC. Combining the CDR3 with reference TRBV5-1 and TRBJ2-1 gives the whole variable domain KAGVTQTPRYLIKTRGQQVTLSCSPISGHRSVSWYQQTPGQGLQFLFEYFSETQRNKGNFPGRFSGRQFSNSRSEMNVSTLELGDSALYLCASSLAGTSMYEQFFGPGTRLTVL.

This clonotype was picked up a small number of times. The rearrangement links TRBV11-2 to TRBJ2-2; D is possibly TRBD1 (6 bases). The CDR3 runs 13 residues. The ends were cut back, 3 bases at V and 6 bases at J, with 8 bases in the middle. Germline values: CDR1 SGHAT, CDR2 FQNNGV. This CDR3 reads CASSFRGPGELFF. The CDR3 region has the DNA TGTGCCAGCAGCTTCAGGGGCCCCGGGGAGCTGTTTTTT.

This clonotype has only one observation. The chain carries TRBV6-2 or TRBV6-3 and TRBJ2-7; 9 bases match TRBD1. The ends lost 7 bases at V and 3 bases at J; junction bases unmatched: 7. This CDR3 is built from 14 residues. The germline gives CDR1 MNHEY, CDR2 SVGEGT. The CDR3 sequence is CASNSDRGNYEQYV. DNA of the CDR3: TGTGCCAGCAATTCCGACAGGGGGAACTACGAGCAGTACGTC.

The chain recombines TRBV5-1 with TRBJ1-1, with D possibly TRBD1 on 6 matching bases. With 4 bases removed from V and 1 base from J, the gap between germline ends came to 14 bases. Germline V gene sequence: CDR1 SGHRS, CDR2 YFSETQ. The CDR3 extends over 15 amino acids. CDR3 sequence reads: CASSPSPRGNTEAFF. CDR3 coding DNA: TGCGCCAGCAGCCCCTCGCCCAGGGGGAACACTGAAGCTTTCTTT. Looking up the rest from reference TRBV5-1 and TRBJ1-1 gives the full variable domain: KAGVTQTPRYLIKTRGQQVTLSCSPISGHRSVSWYQQTPGQGLQFLFEYFSETQRNKGNFPGRFSGRQFSNSRSEMNVSTLELGDSALYLCASSPSPRGNTEAFFGQGTRLTVV.

The chain employs TRBV20-1 and TRBJ1-1; possibly TRBD1 for D (6 bases). V gave up 4 bases and J gave up 5 bases, with 11 bases separating them. There are 12 residues in the CDR3. CDR1 and CDR2 from the germline V gene are DFQATT and SNEGSKA (reference sequence). CDR3 loop: CSAKQGWTEAFF. DNA for the CDR3: TGCAGTGCTAAACAGGGTTGGACTGAAGCTTTCTTT.

The table lists this clonotype with a few counts. The genes are TRBV5-1 and TRBJ1-6, with D perhaps matching TRBD1 (6 bases). The germline V gene encodes CDR1 SGHRS and CDR2 YFSETQ. This CDR3 has 16 residues. Deletions cut 2 bases from V and 0 bases from J, with 9 bases between. CDR3 residues: CASSFGRGSYNSPLHF. The CDR3 region has the DNA TGCGCCAGCAGCTTTGGCAGGGGCTCCTATAATTCACCCCTCCACTTT.

This clonotype was recorded a few times. This sequence joins TRBV29-1 and TRBJ2-3, with TRBD1 matching over 9 bases. Germline loops: CDR1 SQVTM, CDR2 ANQGSEA. After removal of 6 bases from V and 1 base from J, the junction contained 8 bases not matched to a gene. The length of the CDR3 is 15 residues. The chain's CDR3 is CSVPPTGGGTDTQYF. CDR3 sequence (DNA): TGCAGCGTACCGCCGACAGGGGGGGGCACAGATACGCAGTATTTT.

The gene calls are TRBV29-1 and TRBJ1-2; maybe TRBD1 (5 bases). This CDR3 has 13 amino acids. The V gene's germline CDR1 is SQVTM and CDR2 ANQGSEA. Trimming removed 3 bases from V and 7 bases from J, with 15 bases in between. The CDR3 sequence: CSVERGMRGGYTF. The CDR3 DNA follows: TGCAGCGTTGAGCGGGGAATGAGGGGTGGCTACACCTTC.

The gene calls are TRBV20-1 and TRBJ2-5, with TRBD2 matching 8 bases. V lost 6 bases and J lost 3; bases outside the gene matches: 6. The germline gives CDR1 DFQATT, CDR2 SNEGSKA (reference sequence). The CDR3 totals 13 residues. The CDR3 reads CSATKLAEETQYF. CDR3 coding DNA: TGCAGTGCAACAAAACTAGCGGAAGAGACCCAGTACTTC.

In this sample, this clonotype turned up many times. This chain uses TRBV7-2 with TRBJ2-7, with D possibly TRBD2 on 5 matching bases. CDR1 and CDR2 (germline): SGHTA, FQGNSA. CDR3 length equals 14 residues. Between the trimmed V and J ends, which lost 1 base and 0 bases, there was a span of 7 bases. The CDR3: CASSLVGSSYEQYV. In DNA, the CDR3 is TGTGCCAGCAGCTTAGTAGGGAGCTCCTACGAGCAGTACGTC.

This clonotype was seen only a few times. The chain has TRBV6-1 and TRBJ2-1; 11 bases agree with TRBD2. Germline V gene sequence: CDR1 MNHNS, CDR2 SASEGT. V gave up 9 bases and J gave up 8 bases; unmatched junction bases: 9. The CDR3 runs to 14 residues. The CDR3, as DNA: TGTGCCAGTTTAGCGGGAGGGCCTCTTTATGAGCAGTTCTTC. Protein sequence: CASLAGGPLYEQFF.

The gene calls are TRBV7-2 and TRBJ2-7, with TRBD2 matching over 14 bases. This CDR3 is 16 amino acids long. The trim removed 5 bases at V and 3 bases at J, leaving 6 bases unmatched. The germline V gene encodes CDR1 SGHTA and CDR2 FQGNSA. The CDR3 here is CASSQGLAGAYYEQYF. The CDR3 coding sequence is TGTGCCAGCAGCCAGGGACTAGCGGGAGCGTACTACGAGCAGTACTTC.

This sequence joins TRBV20-1 and TRBJ2-5, with 10 bases lining up with TRBD2. The CDR3 has 14 residues. Germline V gene lookup returns CDR1 DFQATT and CDR2 SNEGSKA (reference sequence). V lost 3 bases to trimming and J lost 1 base; unmatched junction nucleotides: 2. CDR3 sequence reads: CSASSSGGQETQYF. The CDR3 coding sequence is TGCAGTGCTAGTTCTAGCGGGGGCCAAGAGACCCAGTACTTC.

In its sample, this clonotype was seen a few times. This chain links TRBV11-2 with TRBJ2-6; D is ambiguous. The CDR3 totals 16 residues. Germline V lookup: CDR1 SGHAT, CDR2 FQNNGV. Trimming stripped 5 bases from V and 0 bases from J, with 11 bases between. The CDR3 bases are TGTGCCAGCAGCGCCGGATGGGGCTCTGGGGCCAACGTCCTGACTTTC. The encoded protein is CASSAGWGSGANVLTF.

CDR3 nucleotides: TGTGCCAGCTCACCGGGAAACAATCAGCCCCAGCATTTT. It codes for CASSPGNNQPQHF. The chain is built from TRBV18 and TRBJ1-5; D remains unclear. The germline V and J ends were trimmed by 3 bases and 3 bases, with 6 bases remaining between them. The CDR3 sequence is 13 residues long. Germline CDR1 reads KGHSH; CDR2 reads LQKENI.